This T cell receptor beta chain was sequenced in a study of memory CD4+ T cells and cytomegalovirus serostatus. The sort gate was single viable CD3+CD4+CD8-CD45RO+ cells for memory CD4+ T cells. Some clones are missing from TCRdb's copy, which holds only in-frame ones; the method was immunoSEQ multiplex PCR. Seen here are 45,000 or so clones, 79% observed once, and the top ten hold around 1.1%. V was trimmed by 6 bases and J by 9 bases, leaving 20 bases between them. In germline, CDR1 is LNHDA, CDR2 SQIVND (reference sequence). This CDR3 is built from 15 residues. This clonotype originated in an adult in good health and CMV-seronegative. This chain uses TRBV19 with TRBJ1-4; D is uncertain. Sample: memory CD4+ T cells from blood. The CDR3 nucleotides read TGTGCCAGTAGCCCTATCGCCGGGGTTTCGAAAAAACTGTTTTTT. Residues: CASSPIAGVSKKLFF.